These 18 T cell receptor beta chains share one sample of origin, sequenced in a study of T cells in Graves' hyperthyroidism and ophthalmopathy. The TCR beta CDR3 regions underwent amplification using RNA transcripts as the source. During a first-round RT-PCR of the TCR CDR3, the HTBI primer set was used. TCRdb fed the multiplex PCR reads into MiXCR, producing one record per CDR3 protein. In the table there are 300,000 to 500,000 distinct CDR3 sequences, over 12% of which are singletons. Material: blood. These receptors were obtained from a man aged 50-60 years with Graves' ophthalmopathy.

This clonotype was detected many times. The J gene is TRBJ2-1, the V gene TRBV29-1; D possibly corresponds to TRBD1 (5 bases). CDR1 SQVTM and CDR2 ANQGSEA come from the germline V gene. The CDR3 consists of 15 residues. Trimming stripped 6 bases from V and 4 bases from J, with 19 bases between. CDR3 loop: CSVRPGPGPYNEQFF. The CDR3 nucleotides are TGCAGCGTGAGGCCGGGCCCAGGGCCATACAATGAGCAGTTCTTC.

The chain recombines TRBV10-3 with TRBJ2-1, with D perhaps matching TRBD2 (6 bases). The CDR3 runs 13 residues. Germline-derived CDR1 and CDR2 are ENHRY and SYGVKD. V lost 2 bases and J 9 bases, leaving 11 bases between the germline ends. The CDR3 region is CAISEAGRTEQFF. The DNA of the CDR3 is TGTGCCATCAGTGAGGCGGGACGGACTGAGCAGTTCTTC.

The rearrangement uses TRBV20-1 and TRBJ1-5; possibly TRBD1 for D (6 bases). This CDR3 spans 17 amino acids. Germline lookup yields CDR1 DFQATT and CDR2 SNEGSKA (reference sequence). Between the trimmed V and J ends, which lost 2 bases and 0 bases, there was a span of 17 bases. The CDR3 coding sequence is TGCAGTGCTAGACAAGAGGGGCAGGGGCCTAGCAATCAGCCCCAGCATTTT. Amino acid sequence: CSARQEGQGPSNQPQHF.

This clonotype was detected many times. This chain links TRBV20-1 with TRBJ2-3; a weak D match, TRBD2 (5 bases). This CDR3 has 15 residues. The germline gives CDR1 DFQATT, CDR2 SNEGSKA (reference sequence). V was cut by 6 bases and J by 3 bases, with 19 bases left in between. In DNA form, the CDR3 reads TGCAGTGCGCCCACCTTCCTAGGCGGGACAGATACGCAGTATTTT. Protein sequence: CSAPTFLGGTDTQYF.

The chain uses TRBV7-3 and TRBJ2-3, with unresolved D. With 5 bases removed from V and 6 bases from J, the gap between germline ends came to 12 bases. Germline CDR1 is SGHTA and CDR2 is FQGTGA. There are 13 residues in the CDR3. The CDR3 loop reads CASSGISRDTQYF. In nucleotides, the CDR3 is TGTGCCAGCAGCGGGATTTCCAGGGATACGCAGTATTTT.

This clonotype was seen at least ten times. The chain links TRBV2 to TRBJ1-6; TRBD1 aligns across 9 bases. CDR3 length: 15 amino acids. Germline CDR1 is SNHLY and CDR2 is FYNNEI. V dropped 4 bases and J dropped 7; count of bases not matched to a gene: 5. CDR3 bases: TGTGCCAGCAGTGCCCAACAGGGGGCCAATTCACCCCTCCACTTT. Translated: CASSAQQGANSPLHF.

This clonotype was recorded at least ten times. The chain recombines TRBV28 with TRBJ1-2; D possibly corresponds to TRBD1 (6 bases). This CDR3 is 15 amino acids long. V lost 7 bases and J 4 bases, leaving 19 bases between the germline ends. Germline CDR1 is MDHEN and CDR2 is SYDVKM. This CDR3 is CASTSTPRGAYGYTF. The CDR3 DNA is TGTGCCAGCACTTCAACCCCCAGGGGAGCCTATGGCTACACCTTC.

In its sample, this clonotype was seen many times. The CDR3 spells CASSEDNFGTSISDEQFF. CDR3 bases: TGTGCCAGCAGTGAAGATAATTTTGGGACTAGCATCTCCGATGAGCAGTTCTTC. This chain links TRBV2 with TRBJ2-1; TRBD2 matches 9 bases. Losses at the gene ends were 1 base for V and 8 bases for J; bases not matched to a gene: 15. CDR1 and CDR2 from the germline V gene are SNHLY and FYNNEI. The CDR3 length is 18 residues.

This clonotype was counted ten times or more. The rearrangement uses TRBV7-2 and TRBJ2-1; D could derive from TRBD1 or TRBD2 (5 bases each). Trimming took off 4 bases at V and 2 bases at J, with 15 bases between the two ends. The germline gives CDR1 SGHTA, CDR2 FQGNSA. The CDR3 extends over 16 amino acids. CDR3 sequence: CASSSLRDGTYNEQFF. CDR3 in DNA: TGTGCCAGCAGCTCCCTAAGGGACGGGACCTACAATGAGCAGTTCTTC.

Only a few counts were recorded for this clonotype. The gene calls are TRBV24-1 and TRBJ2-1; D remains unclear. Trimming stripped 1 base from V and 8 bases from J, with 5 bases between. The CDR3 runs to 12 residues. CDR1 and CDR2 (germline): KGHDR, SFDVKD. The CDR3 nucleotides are TGTGCCACCAGTGATTTTTACTATGAGCAGTTCTTC. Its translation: CATSDFYYEQFF.

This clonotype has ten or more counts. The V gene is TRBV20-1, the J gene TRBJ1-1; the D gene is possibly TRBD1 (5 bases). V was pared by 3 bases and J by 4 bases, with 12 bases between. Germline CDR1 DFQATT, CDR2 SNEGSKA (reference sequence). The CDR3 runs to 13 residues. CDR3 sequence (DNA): TGCAGTGCTAGTAAAGGGGCTGGCACTGAAGCTTTCTTT. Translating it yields CSASKGAGTEAFF.

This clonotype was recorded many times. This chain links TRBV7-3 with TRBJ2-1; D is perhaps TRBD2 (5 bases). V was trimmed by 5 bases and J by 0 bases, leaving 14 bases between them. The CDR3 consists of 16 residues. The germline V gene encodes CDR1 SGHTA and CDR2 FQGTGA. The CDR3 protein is CASSTIAPSSYNEQFF. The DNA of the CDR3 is TGTGCCAGCAGCACGATAGCGCCGAGCTCCTACAATGAGCAGTTCTTC.

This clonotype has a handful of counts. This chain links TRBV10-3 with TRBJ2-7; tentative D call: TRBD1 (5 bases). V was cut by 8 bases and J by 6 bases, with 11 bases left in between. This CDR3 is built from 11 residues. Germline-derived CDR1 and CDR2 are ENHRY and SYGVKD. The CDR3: CAIGQKAEQYF. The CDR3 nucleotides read TGTGCCATCGGACAAAAGGCCGAGCAGTACTTC.

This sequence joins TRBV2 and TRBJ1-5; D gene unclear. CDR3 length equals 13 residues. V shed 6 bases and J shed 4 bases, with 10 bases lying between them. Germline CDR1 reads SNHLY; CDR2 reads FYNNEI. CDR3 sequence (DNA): TGTGCCAGCAGCCGAGGACGGAATCAGCCCCAGCATTTT. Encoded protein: CASSRGRNQPQHF.

The CDR3: CASSLGQGRISGNTIYF. The CDR3 DNA sequence: TGTGCCAGCAGCCTAGGACAGGGGAGGATATCTGGAAACACCATATATTTT. The rearrangement uses TRBV6-1 and TRBJ1-3, with 9 bases matching TRBD1. The CDR3 consists of 17 residues. Per the germline V gene, CDR1 is MNHNS and CDR2 is SASEGT. Trimming took 6 bases from V and 1 from J; bases not matched to a gene: 10.

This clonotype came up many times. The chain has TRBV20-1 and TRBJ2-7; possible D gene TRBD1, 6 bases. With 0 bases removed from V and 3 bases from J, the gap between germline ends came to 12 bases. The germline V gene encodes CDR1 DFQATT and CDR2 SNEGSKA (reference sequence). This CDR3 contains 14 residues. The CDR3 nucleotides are TGCAGTGCTAGAGATCACAGGGAAGTCTACGAGCAGTACTTC. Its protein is CSARDHREVYEQYF.

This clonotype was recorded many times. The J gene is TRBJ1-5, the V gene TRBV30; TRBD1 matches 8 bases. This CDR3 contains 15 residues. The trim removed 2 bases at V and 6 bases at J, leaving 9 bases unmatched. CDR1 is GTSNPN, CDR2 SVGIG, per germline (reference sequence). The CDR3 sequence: CAWSPIGQGAQPQHF. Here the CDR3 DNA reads TGTGCCTGGAGTCCCATTGGACAGGGCGCTCAGCCCCAGCATTTT.

CDR3 DNA: TGTGCCAGCAGTCTAACCGTAGTAGGCATGGGAGGGGGCCGCATTCAGTACTTC. It translates to CASSLTVVGMGGGRIQYF. The J gene is TRBJ2-4, the V gene TRBV7-9; D tentatively reads TRBD1 or TRBD2 (7 bases each). The CDR3 runs to 18 residues. Germline CDR1 is SEHNR and CDR2 is FQNEAQ (reference sequence). V was cut by 6 bases and J by 9 bases, with 30 bases left in between.